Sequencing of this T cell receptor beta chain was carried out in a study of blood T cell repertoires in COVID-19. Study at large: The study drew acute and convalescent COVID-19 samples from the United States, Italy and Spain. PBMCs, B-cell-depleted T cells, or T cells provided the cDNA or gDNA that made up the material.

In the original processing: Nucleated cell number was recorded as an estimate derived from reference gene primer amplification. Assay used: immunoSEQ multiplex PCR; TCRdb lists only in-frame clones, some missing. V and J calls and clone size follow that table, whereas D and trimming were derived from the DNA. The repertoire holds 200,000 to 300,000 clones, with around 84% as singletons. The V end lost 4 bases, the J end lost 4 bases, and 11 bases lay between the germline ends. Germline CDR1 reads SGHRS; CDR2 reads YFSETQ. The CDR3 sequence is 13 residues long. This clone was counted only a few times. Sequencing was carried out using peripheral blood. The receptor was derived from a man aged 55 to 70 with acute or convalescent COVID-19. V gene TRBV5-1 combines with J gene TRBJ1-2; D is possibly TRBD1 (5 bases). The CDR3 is CASSLDGGYGYTF. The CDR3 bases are TGCGCCAGCAGCCTGGACGGGGGCTATGGCTACACCTTC.